The 13 T cell receptor beta chains below all came from one sample that was sequenced in a study of T cells in Graves' hyperthyroidism and ophthalmopathy (dated by TCRdb to between 2017 and 2020). Library preparation was by multiplex PCR. Sequencing was carried out with an Illumina HiSeq 2000. The TCR beta CDR3 regions were amplified from RNA transcripts. For the first round of RT-PCR on the TCR CDR3, the HTBI primer set was used together with the Qiagen OneStep RT-PCR kit. In TCRdb, the public reads were trimmed at Q25 with fastp and aligned with MiXCR, with productive beta chains retained. For every CDR3 protein sequence, its rows merge into one entry that carries the most common genes and DNA. The table for this sample lists some 490,000 distinct CDR3 sequences; about 20% of them were counted only once. The top ten clonotypes cover less than 65% of the sample. The sequencing input was blood. The source of these receptors is a woman aged 65 to 85 with Graves' ophthalmopathy.

The V and J genes are TRBV11-2 and TRBJ2-7; D may be TRBD2 (6 bases). Trimming took off 1 base at V and 7 bases at J, with 14 bases between the two ends. The CDR3 sequence is 14 residues long. Germline-derived CDR1 and CDR2 are SGHAT and FQNNGV. CDR3 sequence: CASSLAGLLEEQYF. DNA of the CDR3: TGTGCCAGCAGCTTAGCGGGACTCTTGGAAGAGCAGTACTTC.

The chain couples TRBV3-1 to TRBJ2-3, with 12 bases fitting TRBD2. The CDR3 has 18 amino acids. Germline V gene lookup returns CDR1 LGHDT and CDR2 YNNKEL (reference sequence). The V gene end was trimmed by 2 bases and the J gene end by 2 bases; junction bases not matched to a gene: 8. The CDR3 DNA reads as TGTGCCAGCAGCCAACATCAACTAGCGGGAGGAACCACAGATACGCAGTATTTT. This sequence encodes CASSQHQLAGGTTDTQYF.

This clonotype was recorded a few times. The rearrangement joins TRBV6-1 to TRBJ1-5; the D is unclear. This CDR3 region has 16 residues. The ends were cut back, 4 bases at V and 0 bases at J, with 13 bases in the middle. Germline V gene lookup returns CDR1 MNHNS and CDR2 SASEGT. This CDR3 reads CASSASSGVSNQPQHF. In DNA form, the CDR3 reads TGTGCCAGCAGTGCCTCGAGCGGGGTTAGCAATCAGCCCCAGCATTTT.

This clonotype appeared a few times. The V and J genes are TRBV15 and TRBJ2-7; the D gene is possibly TRBD1 (6 bases). Germline lookup yields CDR1 LNHNV and CDR2 YYDKDF (reference sequence). Trimming took 0 bases from V and 5 from J, leaving 11 bases between them. The CDR3 is made up of 14 amino acids. CDR3 residues: CATSREGQHDEQYF. DNA of the CDR3: TGTGCCACCAGCAGAGAAGGACAGCATGACGAGCAGTACTTC. Based on the CDR3 plus reference TRBV15 and TRBJ2-7, the full variable domain is DAMVIQNPRYQVTQFGKPVTLSCSQTLNHNVMYWYQQKSSQAPKLLFHYYDKDFNNEADTPDNFQSRRPNTSFCFLDIRSPGLGDTAMYLCATSREGQHDEQYFGPGTRLTVT.

The V gene is TRBV3-1, the J gene TRBJ1-2, with 7 bases fitting TRBD1. Per germline, CDR1 LGHDT and CDR2 YNNKEL (reference sequence). Unmatched junction bases numbered 8, after V lost 2 bases and J lost 8 bases. CDR3 size: 14 residues. Here the CDR3 DNA reads TGTGCCAGCAGCCAAATGACAGGGCAAGGCGGCTACACCTTC. Translating gives CASSQMTGQGGYTF.

The V gene is TRBV20-1, the J gene TRBJ2-1; D is unresolved. CDR1 is DFQATT and CDR2 is SNEGSKA in the germline V gene (reference sequence). The CDR3 length is 15 residues. Between the trimmed V and J ends, which lost 3 bases and 0 bases, there was a span of 12 bases. CDR3 sequence reads: CSASQSSSSYNEQFF. The CDR3 DNA follows: TGCAGTGCTAGCCAGTCCTCAAGCTCCTACAATGAGCAGTTCTTC.

V gene TRBV19 combines with J gene TRBJ2-3, with D perhaps TRBD2 (6 bases). V shed 11 bases and J shed 0 bases, with 12 bases lying between them. Germline lookup yields CDR1 LNHDA and CDR2 SQIVND (reference sequence). The CDR3 spans 13 residues. CDR3 loop: CAAGPTSTDTQYF. DNA of the CDR3: TGTGCCGCGGGGCCGACTAGCACAGATACGCAGTATTTT.

The table lists this clonotype with many counts. The rearrangement joins TRBV30 to TRBJ2-3; perhaps TRBD1 as D (6 bases). Per the germline V gene, CDR1 is GTSNPN and CDR2 is SVGIG (reference sequence). This CDR3 contains 11 residues. V lost 0 bases, J lost 8 bases, and 6 bases lay in between. The CDR3 DNA reads TGTGCCTGGAGTGTAGGGGGTACGCAGTATTTT. Encoded protein: CAWSVGGTQYF.

The chain links TRBV5-6 to TRBJ2-6; 9 bases fit TRBD1. Germline V gene sequence: CDR1 SGHDT, CDR2 YYEEEE. V dropped 7 bases and J dropped 3; count of bases not matched to a gene: 11. The CDR3 runs 17 residues. CDR3 sequence (DNA): TGTGCCAGCTATGGGGGGACAGGGCGACTTGGGGCCAACGTCCTGACTTTC. The encoded protein is CASYGGTGRLGANVLTF.

This clonotype was counted ten times or more. The rearrangement joins TRBV2 to TRBJ1-1; D unclear. This CDR3 region has 13 residues. V lost 3 bases and J 1 base, leaving 6 bases between the germline ends. From germline, CDR1 is SNHLY and CDR2 FYNNEI. DNA for the CDR3: TGTGCCAGCAGTGACATGGCGAACACTGAAGCTTTCTTT. This gives the protein CASSDMANTEAFF.

This chain links TRBV7-9 with TRBJ2-5, with a weak D call TRBD2 (6 bases). This CDR3 has 12 amino acids. CDR1 and CDR2 from the germline V gene are SEHNR and FQNEAQ (reference sequence). With 5 bases removed from V and 13 bases from J, the gap between germline ends came to 17 bases. CDR3 DNA sequence: TGTGCCAGCAGCGATTCCTGGACTAAACCGTACTTC. Its translation: CASSDSWTKPYF.

J is TRBJ2-5 and V is TRBV24-1; TRBD2 aligns across 12 bases. The germline V gene has CDR1 KGHDR and CDR2 SFDVKD. V lost 5 bases and J lost 6; bases outside the gene matches: 9. The CDR3 is 16 residues long. This CDR3 is CATSVPLAGGTQTQYF. CDR3 DNA sequence: TGTGCCACCAGTGTGCCCCTAGCGGGAGGGACACAGACCCAGTACTTC.

Many counts were recorded for this clonotype. This chain links TRBV12-3 or TRBV12-4 with TRBJ2-7, with D maybe TRBD1 (5 bases). The V end lost 6 bases, the J end lost 6 bases, and 9 bases lay between the germline ends. This CDR3 is 11 amino acids long. Written as DNA, the CDR3 is TGTGCCAGCAGACGGACACTCGAGCAGTACTTC. Translating gives CASRRTLEQYF.